These T cell receptor beta chains were read from a single sample in a study of blood T cell repertoires in COVID-19. Assay used: immunoSEQ multiplex PCR; TCRdb lists only in-frame clones, some missing. The sample holds roughly 100,000 clones, about four fifths seen once. Source material: peripheral blood. These receptors originate from a woman at least 80 years old with active or convalescent COVID-19. The CDR3 runs from the conserved cysteine through the conserved F or W. Clone size appears in some rows only: once, few, many, or a class for an expanded clone.

TRBV2	TRBJ2-3	NA	CASTWTSGRAVTDTQYF
TRBV2	TRBJ2-7	NA	CASSPGLAVYEQYF
TRBV2	TRBJ2-5	NA	CASSGQGGETQYF
TRBV19	TRBJ1-4	NA	CASSMPGGTNEKLFF
TRBV6-6	TRBJ2-2	NA	CASSPSGELFF
TRBV20-1	TRBJ2-3	NA	CSASSYDRTQYF
TRBV7-2	TRBJ2-1	NA	CASSQNAGGRTEQFF
TRBV5-6	TRBJ2-1	NA	CASSLVQGMGEQFF
TRBV28	TRBJ2-1	NA	CASRTSGRAEQFF
TRBV7-2	TRBJ1-2	few	CASSLQGYGYTF
TRBV24-1	TRBJ1-4	once	CATSDLLENVRWFASNEKLFF
TRBV25-1	TRBJ1-2	NA	CASSRTGANYGYTF
TRBV2	TRBJ1-1	NA	CASKPPREGGTEAFF
TRBV5-1	TRBJ2-7	once	CASSEGLEVGEQYF
TRBV15	TRBJ2-1	NA	CATSSDLFGGDNEQFF
TRBV27	TRBJ2-3	NA	CASSQRQGADTDTQYF
TRBV29-1	TRBJ2-5	NA	CSVEGTSGRAGETQYF
TRBV20-1	TRBJ2-7	NA	CSASRAAGGREQYF
TRBV7-9	TRBJ2-2	NA	CASSPPWQNTGELFF
TRBV5-8	TRBJ1-5	NA	CASSTGQGARQPQHF
TRBV24-1	TRBJ1-2	NA	CATSDLDRGGYTF
TRBV4-1	TRBJ2-7	few	CASSQAEGLAGDSYEQYF
TRBV7-9	TRBJ2-1	few	CASSYFPGLAFEQFF
TRBV18	TRBJ2-1	NA	CASSPILAGGGYNEQFF
TRBV28	TRBJ2-7	NA	CASSLTGEMYEQYF
TRBV6-5	TRBJ2-5	few	CASSRGIQETQYF